This T cell receptor (beta chain) was observed in a study of shared clonotypes between healthy human individuals. Healthy adults negative for HIV, lacking recent acute infections or vaccinations, served as donors. The authors divided CD4+ cells into CD45RA+ naive and CD45RA-negative memory subsets. This clone has only a few counts. Within the sample, other DNA sequences also encode this same CDR3. Profiling relied on immunoSEQ multiplex PCR, and the TCRdb table lists in-frame clones only, not all of them. This table holds a few million clones, around 94% found once. Germline assignment: CDR1 SGHVS and CDR2 FQNEAQ. The CDR3 contains 13 residues. Trimming shortened V by 1 base and J by 5 bases, and 8 bases separated the two germline ends.

This clonotype originated in a man aged 18 to 30 in good health. J is TRBJ1-1 and V is TRBV7-8; D is perhaps TRBD1 (5 bases). Sequences were obtained from naive CD4+ T cells sorted from blood. Subset here: CD45RA+ positively selected. DNA for the CDR3: TGTGCCAGCAGCTTAGAGCGGGGGACTGAAGCTTTCTTT. This sequence encodes CASSLERGTEAFF. Together with reference TRBV7-8 and TRBJ1-1, the CDR3 gives the full variable domain: GAGVSQSPRYKVAKRGQDVALRCDPISGHVSLFWYQQALGQGPEFLTYFQNEAQLDKSGLPSDRFFAERPEGSVSTLKIQRTQQEDSAVYLCASSLERGTEAFFGQGTRLTVV.